What follows are 2 T cell receptor beta chains derived from one specimen sequenced in a study of blood T cell repertoires in COVID-19. Generated by immunoSEQ multiplex PCR, the TCRdb table keeps only in-frame clones and is missing some. The sample has fewer than 120,000 clones; 70% to 90% are singletons. The sample consisted of peripheral blood. These receptor sequences come from a woman in her forties or fifties with acute or convalescent COVID-19.

The chain links TRBV30 to TRBJ2-6, with 9 bases fitting TRBD1. Per germline, CDR1 GTSNPN and CDR2 SVGIG (reference sequence). This CDR3 spans 14 amino acids. V lost 8 bases to trimming and J lost 3 bases; unmatched junction nucleotides: 5. The CDR3 DNA reads TGTGCCGGCACAGGGGGCGGTGGGGCCAACGTCCTGACTTTC. Translation: CAGTGGGGANVLTF.

The CDR3 is CASSLWGQGKSNEQFF. As DNA, the CDR3 is TGCGCCAGCAGCTTGTGGGGACAGGGTAAATCAAATGAGCAGTTCTTC. The gene calls are TRBV5-1 and TRBJ2-1; 9 bases line up with TRBD1. This CDR3 has 16 residues. Germline CDR1 reads SGHRS; CDR2 reads YFSETQ. Trimming removed 1 base from V and 7 bases from J; junction bases left unmatched: 9.